The 5 T cell receptor beta chains presented below share a single source sample, sequenced in a study of cytomegalovirus exposure and HLA in healthy donors. The PCR used 60 Vbeta and 13 Jbeta primers. Some clones are missing from TCRdb's copy, which holds only in-frame ones; the method was immunoSEQ multiplex PCR. The sample records over 75,000 clones, about 74% being singletons. The sample comprised PBMCs. The source of these receptors is a man between 60 and 75 years old in good health and CMV-seropositive.

The chain uses TRBV28 and TRBJ1-1, with D tentatively TRBD1 (5 bases). The CDR3 is 12 residues long. The germline V gene has CDR1 MDHEN and CDR2 SYDVKM. V was pared by 5 bases and J by 10 bases, with 14 bases between. CDR3 DNA sequence: TGTGCCAGCAGTCCCGCGGGGGTGGGAGCTTTCTTT. It encodes CASSPAGVGAFF.

The DNA of the CDR3 is TGTGCCAGCAGCGTAGGGAGACAGGGCTTAGCTGGAAACACCATATATTTT. Translating it yields CASSVGRQGLAGNTIYF. The rearrangement uses TRBV9 and TRBJ1-3, with 7 positions matching TRBD1. From germline, CDR1 is SGDLS and CDR2 YYNGEE. The CDR3 spans 17 residues. The trim removed 0 bases at V and 2 bases at J, leaving 8 bases unmatched.

The genes are TRBV5-5 and TRBJ1-1, with TRBD1 matching 9 bases. This CDR3 region has 15 residues. Germline CDR1 is SGHKS and CDR2 is YYEKEE (reference sequence). J was trimmed by 5 bases and V by 3 bases; bases with no gene match: 8. CDR3 bases: TGTGCCAGCAGCTGGATGGGACAGGGACCTACTGAAGCTTTCTTT. Translation gives CASSWMGQGPTEAFF.

The V gene is TRBV7-6, the J gene TRBJ1-2; D remains ambiguous. The CDR3 runs to 16 residues. The germline gives CDR1 SGHVS, CDR2 FNYEAQ. Trimming took off 2 bases at V and 3 bases at J, with 16 bases between the two ends. The CDR3 loop reads CASSLRSGSLDYGYTF. The CDR3, as DNA: TGTGCCAGCAGCTTAAGGTCCGGGTCCCTGGACTATGGCTACACCTTC.

The rearrangement joins TRBV7-2 to TRBJ2-7, with D perhaps matching TRBD1 (6 bases). This CDR3 comprises 14 residues. In germline, CDR1 is SGHTA, CDR2 FQGNSA. V lost 6 bases and J 5 bases, leaving 17 bases between the germline ends. The CDR3 sequence is CASRAGVAIHEQYF. CDR3 DNA: TGTGCCAGCAGGGCAGGGGTCGCGATCCACGAGCAGTACTTC.